A selection of T cell receptor beta chains follows, all from one sample in a study of T cells after yellow fever vaccination. TCRdb fed the 5' RACE reads into MiXCR, producing one record per CDR3 protein. The profile shows some 150,000 distinct CDR3 sequences, 9.3% of them singletons. Here the sequenced sample was CD8+ T cells sorted from PBMCs, taken 45 days after the yellow fever booster vaccination. Source of these receptors: a man aged 18 to 29 who received the YFV17D yellow fever vaccine. Each CDR3 is given with its conserved first and last residue.

CDR3aa: CSANNLETSSANTGELFF
j_gene: TRBJ2-2
len: 18
v_gene: TRBV20-1

CDR3aa: CSVGQGRLDYGYTF
j_gene: TRBJ1-2
len: 14
v_gene: TRBV29-1

CDR3aa: CSATVGGAYNEQFF
j_gene: TRBJ2-1
len: 14
v_gene: TRBV20-1

CDR3aa: CASSQEQGDYSGANVLTF
j_gene: TRBJ2-6
len: 18
v_gene: TRBV14

CDR3aa: CASSQIGATGNTIYF
j_gene: TRBJ1-3
len: 15
v_gene: TRBV4-1

CDR3aa: CASSWTGTGSPLHF
j_gene: TRBJ1-6
len: 14
v_gene: TRBV25-1

CDR3aa: CSARDRVGYGYTF
j_gene: TRBJ1-2
len: 13
v_gene: TRBV20-1

CDR3aa: CSAVERGGLATDTQYF
j_gene: TRBJ2-3
len: 16
v_gene: TRBV20-1

CDR3aa: CSVDQGNTEAFF
j_gene: TRBJ1-1
len: 12
v_gene: TRBV29-1

CDR3aa: CASSRDRNYGYTF
j_gene: TRBJ1-2
len: 13
v_gene: TRBV25-1

CDR3aa: CASSLQGPSYEQYF
j_gene: TRBJ2-7
len: 14
v_gene: TRBV11-2

CDR3aa: CASSLVRGRRNEQFF
j_gene: TRBJ2-1
len: 15
v_gene: TRBV7-8

CDR3aa: CASSAGNTGELFF
j_gene: TRBJ2-2
len: 13
v_gene: TRBV2

CDR3aa: CASGAGVGTEAFF
j_gene: TRBJ1-1
len: 13
v_gene: TRBV12-3/TRBV12-4

CDR3aa: CASSFGRRTGQETQYF
j_gene: TRBJ2-5
len: 16
v_gene: TRBV7-9

CDR3aa: CASRPPGQVIAEAFF
j_gene: TRBJ1-1
len: 15
v_gene: TRBV6-6

CDR3aa: CASRGQGWSYNEQFF
j_gene: TRBJ2-1
len: 15
v_gene: TRBV2

CDR3aa: CASSESLAVQETQYF
j_gene: TRBJ2-5
len: 15
v_gene: TRBV6-1

CDR3aa: CAISGYGGQPQHF
j_gene: TRBJ1-5
len: 13
v_gene: TRBV10-3

CDR3aa: CASSSEGGLEAFF
j_gene: TRBJ1-1
len: 13
v_gene: TRBV27

CDR3aa: CASSQDPTPGGPADTQYF
j_gene: TRBJ2-3
len: 18
v_gene: TRBV4-3

CDR3aa: CASSLASSGGNTGELFF
j_gene: TRBJ2-2
len: 17
v_gene: TRBV7-9

CDR3aa: CASSLNSGWPSGELFF
j_gene: TRBJ2-2
len: 16
v_gene: TRBV27

CDR3aa: CASSLTQNTGELFF
j_gene: TRBJ2-2
len: 14
v_gene: TRBV7-3

CDR3aa: CASSVGVAGLNIQYF
j_gene: TRBJ2-4
len: 15
v_gene: TRBV9

CDR3aa: CAISESWAVSRGMNTEAFF
j_gene: TRBJ1-1
len: 19
v_gene: TRBV10-3

CDR3aa: CASSYSGRGDLRAQYF
j_gene: TRBJ2-5
len: 16
v_gene: TRBV6-6

CDR3aa: CASSYSSSNTEAFF
j_gene: TRBJ1-1
len: 14
v_gene: TRBV6-5